This is a list of T cell receptor beta chains from one sample in a study of regulatory T cells in long-lasting Graves disease. TCRdb called the multiplex PCR reads again in MiXCR, with one record for every CDR3 protein. This table has fewer than 550,000 distinct CDR3 sequences, 15% to 20% appearing once. This same sample was also part of a study on T cells in Graves' hyperthyroidism and ophthalmopathy.

This sample comprised peripheral blood mononuclear cells (PBMCs), obtained at new diagnosis, from a patient treated with antithyroid drugs. These receptors were taken from a woman aged 35-60 years with Graves disease. Both conserved end residues are part of each CDR3. The order of the fields is CDR3 DNA, CDR3 protein, clone size, J gene, V gene, D gene. The D gene is left open where the match is weak. The listing skips clone size in some rows; elsewhere it reads once, few, many or a size class.

DNA: TGTGCCAGCAGCTTAGCCAGGGTTGCCACTGAAGCTTTCTTT; CDR3: CASSLARVATEAFF; size: many; J: TRBJ1-1; V: TRBV11-2; D: NA
DNA: TGCGCCAGCAGTGATCGCCAGGCTGGAAACACCATATATTTT; CDR3: CASSDRQAGNTIYF; size: NA; J: TRBJ1-3; V: TRBV10-1; D: NA
DNA: TGTGCCAGCACTCATCCGACAGGCAGGGACGACACTGAAGCTTTCTTT; CDR3: CASTHPTGRDDTEAFF; size: many; J: TRBJ1-1; V: TRBV2; D: NA
DNA: TGTGCCAGCAGCTTAACGGGGTACACCGGGGAGCTGTTTTTT; CDR3: CASSLTGYTGELFF; size: NA; J: TRBJ2-2; V: TRBV7-6; D: NA
DNA: TGTGCCAGCAGTTCGGGCGGGGGGAGCGCAACTAATGAAAAACTGTTTTTT; CDR3: CASSSGGGSATNEKLFF; size: many; J: TRBJ1-4; V: TRBV2; D: NA
DNA: TGTGCCAGCAGTGAAGCCCAGGCAAAGGTAGATGGCTACACCTTC; CDR3: CASSEAQAKVDGYTF; size: many; J: TRBJ1-2; V: TRBV6-1; D: NA
DNA: TGCGCCAGCAGCTTGGGGAGGGATCTCCCGAACACTGAAGCTTTCTTT; CDR3: CASSLGRDLPNTEAFF; size: many; J: TRBJ1-1; V: TRBV5-1; D: NA
DNA: TGCGCCAGCAGCCAAATTCCCGGGACAGAAAATTCACCCCTCCACTTT; CDR3: CASSQIPGTENSPLHF; size: few; J: TRBJ1-6; V: TRBV5-1; D: TRBD1
DNA: TGTGCCAGCAGCTTAGGAGCGGGGGAAGAAGAGACCCAGTACTTC; CDR3: CASSLGAGEEETQYF; size: few; J: TRBJ2-5; V: TRBV7-9; D: TRBD2
DNA: TGTGCCAGCATGACAGGGGACATGAACACTGAAGCTTTCTTT; CDR3: CASMTGDMNTEAFF; size: NA; J: TRBJ1-1; V: TRBV2; D: TRBD1
DNA: TGTGCCAGCAGCTCCCGGGACAGCGTTAATTCACCCCTCCACTTT; CDR3: CASSSRDSVNSPLHF; size: many; J: TRBJ1-6; V: TRBV11-2; D: TRBD1
DNA: TGTGCCGGCAACCTTGGGAGCACTGAAGCTTTCTTT; CDR3: CAGNLGSTEAFF; size: NA; J: TRBJ1-1; V: TRBV2; D: NA
DNA: TGCGCCAGCAGCTTGGATGCAGGGGGCGGACAGCCCCAGCATTTT; CDR3: CASSLDAGGGQPQHF; size: many; J: TRBJ1-5; V: TRBV5-1; D: TRBD1
DNA: TGTGCCAGCAGCGTAGTTGGGGGGCTAGAGACCCAGTACTTC; CDR3: CASSVVGGLETQYF; size: NA; J: TRBJ2-5; V: TRBV9; D: NA
DNA: TGTGCCAGCAGTTCCACACAGCGTACGATCTATGGCTACACCTTC; CDR3: CASSSTQRTIYGYTF; size: many; J: TRBJ1-2; V: TRBV27; D: NA
DNA: TGTGCCAGCAGCCAGACAGGGGATAACACTGAAGCTTTCTTT; CDR3: CASSQTGDNTEAFF; size: few; J: TRBJ1-1; V: TRBV11-1; D: TRBD1
DNA: TGTGCCAGCAGCCAGGACGTGAGCTACAATGAGCAGTTCTTC; CDR3: CASSQDVSYNEQFF; size: many; J: TRBJ2-1; V: TRBV7-2; D: NA
DNA: TGTGCTAGTGGTTTGGTAGAAGCCACTGAAGCTTTCTTT; CDR3: CASGLVEATEAFF; size: many; J: TRBJ1-1; V: TRBV12-5; D: NA
DNA: TGTGCCAGCAGTATTCCCAGGACAGGGGGCTACAATGAGCAGTTCTTC; CDR3: CASSIPRTGGYNEQFF; size: few; J: TRBJ2-1; V: TRBV28; D: TRBD1
DNA: TGTGGTGGACGGACAGTCAACTCTGGAAACACCATATATTTT; CDR3: CGGRTVNSGNTIYF; size: few; J: TRBJ1-3; V: TRBV19; D: NA
DNA: TGTGCCAGCACCCGACTAGCGGGGACCAGGGATACGCAGTATTTT; CDR3: CASTRLAGTRDTQYF; size: NA; J: TRBJ2-3; V: TRBV7-3; D: TRBD2
DNA: TGTGCTAGTGGTCCGATCGGTGAGGTGGGAGAGACCCAGTACTTC; CDR3: CASGPIGEVGETQYF; size: few; J: TRBJ2-5; V: TRBV12-5; D: NA
DNA: TGTGCCATCAGTGAGTCGGGTGGGTGGGCCACAGATACGCAGTATTTT; CDR3: CAISESGGWATDTQYF; size: NA; J: TRBJ2-3; V: TRBV10-3; D: NA
DNA: TGTGCCAGCAGGAACGGGGAAGGGATGGTCAACACTGAAGCTTTCTTT; CDR3: CASRNGEGMVNTEAFF; size: NA; J: TRBJ1-1; V: TRBV11-2; D: NA
DNA: TGTGCCAGCAGTTTAGCAGGGGCGATGAACACTGAAGCTTTCTTT; CDR3: CASSLAGAMNTEAFF; size: many; J: TRBJ1-1; V: TRBV12-3/TRBV12-4; D: NA
DNA: TGCGCCAGCAGCCAAGTATCGGGTCAGCCCCAGCATTTT; CDR3: CASSQVSGQPQHF; size: many; J: TRBJ1-5; V: TRBV4-1; D: NA
DNA: TGTGCCAGCGTGTCGTGGTCCTACAATGAGCAGTTCTTC; CDR3: CASVSWSYNEQFF; size: NA; J: TRBJ2-1; V: TRBV25-1; D: NA
DNA: TGCGCCAGCAGCCAAGTCCCAGTAGAGACCCAGTACTTC; CDR3: CASSQVPVETQYF; size: NA; J: TRBJ2-5; V: TRBV4-1; D: NA
DNA: TGCAGTGCTAGAGTATGGGACAGAAACAATGAGCAGTACTTC; CDR3: CSARVWDRNNEQYF; size: NA; J: TRBJ2-7; V: TRBV20-1; D: TRBD1
DNA: TGTGCCAGCAGTGACCGGGACAGACCTAACAATGAGCAGTTCTTC; CDR3: CASSDRDRPNNEQFF; size: many; J: TRBJ2-1; V: TRBV25-1; D: TRBD1
DNA: TGTGCCAGCAGCCGATATGGGCTCGACGAGCAGTACTTC; CDR3: CASSRYGLDEQYF; size: many; J: TRBJ2-7; V: TRBV12-3/TRBV12-4; D: NA
DNA: TGTGCCAGCAGTTATGGCAGGGGGCGAAGCTTGTACACCGGGGAGCTGTTTTTT; CDR3: CASSYGRGRSLYTGELFF; size: few; J: TRBJ2-2; V: TRBV6-5; D: TRBD1
DNA: TGTGCCAGCAGCCAAGTTAGGTCAGTTGAAGCTTTCTTT; CDR3: CASSQVRSVEAFF; size: many; J: TRBJ1-1; V: TRBV3-1; D: NA
DNA: TGCGCCAGCCGCCGGGGACAGGGAGGACGGCAGCCCCAGCATTTT; CDR3: CASRRGQGGRQPQHF; size: NA; J: TRBJ1-5; V: TRBV4-1; D: TRBD1
DNA: TGTGCCAGCAGCCCTGGGACAGGGGGCGAAGCTTTCTTT; CDR3: CASSPGTGGEAFF; size: many; J: TRBJ1-1; V: TRBV12-3/TRBV12-4; D: TRBD1